This entry lists 29 T cell receptor beta chains sequenced from one sample in a study of cytomegalovirus exposure and HLA in healthy donors. Amplification used 60 Vbeta primers and 13 Jbeta primers. This table comes from immunoSEQ multiplex PCR, and its TCRdb copy is limited to in-frame clones, with some not included. Of nearly 200,000 clones in the sample, 80% to 90% were seen once. Material for sequencing was PBMCs. These receptors were collected from a man under 40 in good health and CMV-seronegative.

V gene TRBV7-9 combines with J gene TRBJ2-7, with TRBD2 matching over 8 bases. CDR1 is SEHNR and CDR2 is FQNEAQ in the germline V gene (reference sequence). V lost 2 bases, J lost 0 bases, and 6 bases stayed unmatched. The CDR3 runs to 16 residues. In DNA form, the CDR3 reads TGTGCCAGCAGCTTAAGATCGGGGGGGACCTCCTACGAGCAGTACTTC. Its protein product is CASSLRSGGTSYEQYF.

J is TRBJ1-3 and V is TRBV9, with 8 nucleotides matching TRBD1. V trimming: 9 bases; J trimming: 0 bases; junction bases outside the gene matches: 26. Germline V gene lookup returns CDR1 SGDLS and CDR2 YYNGEE. The CDR3 is made up of 21 amino acids. CDR3 coding DNA: TGTGCCACTAGCCAGGGGGCACTAAAACAGGCACCTCATGCCTCTGGAAACACCATATATTTT. Translating gives CATSQGALKQAPHASGNTIYF.

This clone appeared once. The V and J genes are TRBV4-1 and TRBJ2-2; TRBD2 is a possible D gene (5 bases). CDR1 MGHRA and CDR2 YSYEKL come from the germline V gene. V lost 6 bases, J lost 1 base, and 15 bases lay in between. The CDR3 covers 16 residues. The CDR3 nucleotides read TGCGCCAGCAGTCCCCACCCTCGGGGGAACACCGGGGAGCTGTTTTTT. It yields the protein CASSPHPRGNTGELFF.

This chain joins TRBV5-1 and TRBJ2-3; possibly TRBD1 for D (6 bases). CDR3 length: 15 residues. The V end was cut by 0 bases, the J end by 0 bases, with 8 bases between. The germline CDR1 and CDR2 sequences are SGHRS and YFSETQ. CDR3 protein: CASSLVTGSTDTQYF. CDR3 in DNA: TGCGCCAGCAGCTTGGTAACAGGGAGCACAGATACGCAGTATTTT.

The gene calls are TRBV6-1 and TRBJ1-5; no definite D call. CDR1 is MNHNS and CDR2 is SASEGT in the germline V gene. This CDR3 has 19 residues. Trimming pared 2 bases from V and 7 bases from J, leaving 27 bases between. The CDR3 here is CASSESRVSVSSLGQPQHF. In DNA form, the CDR3 reads TGTGCCAGCAGTGAATCGCGGGTGTCAGTTTCTAGCTTGGGGCAGCCCCAGCATTTT.

This rearrangement joins TRBV5-1 to TRBJ2-1; 7 nucleotides agree with TRBD1. With 3 bases clipped from V and 0 bases from J, the junction kept 15 bases outside the gene matches. Per germline, CDR1 SGHRS and CDR2 YFSETQ. This CDR3 contains 19 residues. CDR3 sequence reads: CASSSKTGTAIASYNEQFF. The CDR3 DNA sequence: TGCGCCAGCAGCTCGAAGACCGGGACAGCGATAGCCTCCTACAATGAGCAGTTCTTC.

This rearrangement joins TRBV7-9 to TRBJ2-2; D is undetermined. The CDR3 runs to 14 residues. V was shortened by 0 bases and J by 8 bases, with 10 bases between the two germline ends. Germline loops: CDR1 SEHNR, CDR2 FQNEAQ (reference sequence). The CDR3 is CASSLALARGELFF. CDR3 in DNA: TGTGCCAGCAGCTTAGCTCTTGCCAGAGGGGAGCTGTTTTTT.

The chain carries TRBV11-1 and TRBJ2-7; D perhaps matches TRBD1 (5 bases). The germline V gene encodes CDR1 SGHAT and CDR2 FQDESV (reference sequence). This CDR3 region has 14 residues. The V and J ends lost 1 base and 2 bases respectively, with 9 bases between them. CDR3 nucleotides: TGTGCCAGCAGCTTAGAAGTGGGGCCCTACGAGCAGTACTTC. Its translation: CASSLEVGPYEQYF.

Worth noting for this clone: A read error may produce the germline difference seen at one junction end. This sequence joins TRBV5-6 and TRBJ2-1; TRBD1 might be the D (6 bases). Germline V CDR1 and CDR2: SGHDT, YYEEEE. CDR3 size: 12 residues. CDR3 in amino acids: CASSLYRVPNLF. As DNA, the CDR3 is TGTGCCAGCAGCCTATACAGGGTCCCCAACCTCTTC.

This chain links TRBV7-2 with TRBJ1-6; the D gene is possibly TRBD1 (6 bases). The CDR3 is 15 residues long. V lost 4 bases, J lost 7 bases, and 14 bases lay in between. Germline assignment: CDR1 SGHTA and CDR2 FQGNSA. The CDR3 is CASSSSGQINSPLHF. CDR3 nucleotides: TGTGCCAGCAGCTCATCCGGACAGATAAATTCACCCCTCCACTTT.

The rearrangement links TRBV29-1 to TRBJ2-7; the D gene is possibly TRBD2 (5 bases). Trimming took off 7 bases at V and 5 bases at J, with 12 bases between the two ends. There are 11 residues in the CDR3. CDR1 is SQVTM and CDR2 is ANQGSEA in the germline V gene. This chain's CDR3 is CSAFGKNEQYF. CDR3 coding DNA: TGCAGCGCGTTCGGGAAGAACGAGCAGTACTTC.

V and J are TRBV29-1 and TRBJ2-7, with 8 positions matching TRBD1. Germline CDR1 reads SQVTM; CDR2 reads ANQGSEA. Trimming at V came to 5 bases and at J to 6 bases, leaving 12 bases not matched to a gene. The CDR3 is 14 residues long. CDR3 loop: CSVSVQGDYGEQYF. The CDR3, as DNA: TGCAGCGTTTCCGTACAGGGGGATTACGGCGAGCAGTACTTC.

The rearrangement uses TRBV4-3 and TRBJ1-1; D is perhaps TRBD1 (6 bases). Per the germline V gene, CDR1 is LGHNA and CDR2 is YSLEER. Trimming left V 1 base short and J 3 bases short, with 9 bases between. The CDR3 has 14 residues. CDR3 coding DNA: TGCGCCAGCAGCCAAGGGACAGTTTACACTGAAGCTTTCTTT. Translated: CASSQGTVYTEAFF.

This chain uses TRBV6-1 with TRBJ2-5; 7 bases are shared with TRBD1. Trimming cost V 6 bases and J 5 bases; bases outside gene matches: 12. Germline V gives CDR1 MNHNS, CDR2 SASEGT. The CDR3 covers 15 residues. CDR3 sequence reads: CASSPLRQGYETQYF. The CDR3 nucleotides read TGTGCCAGCAGCCCCTTAAGACAGGGATACGAGACCCAGTACTTC.

The chain has TRBV13 and TRBJ2-5; TRBD2 might be the D (5 bases). In germline, CDR1 is PRHDT, CDR2 FYEKMQ (reference sequence). With 0 bases removed from V and 5 bases from J, the gap between germline ends came to 16 bases. CDR3 length equals 16 residues. The CDR3: CASSLGGRGLRETQYF. CDR3 nucleotides: TGTGCCAGCAGCTTAGGTGGGAGAGGCCTTCGGGAGACCCAGTACTTC.

This clone occurred once. The genes are TRBV4-1 and TRBJ2-2; no firm D call. The V and J ends lost 3 bases and 4 bases respectively, with 9 bases between them. Germline V gene sequence: CDR1 MGHRA, CDR2 YSYEKL. The CDR3 spans 14 residues. In DNA, the CDR3 is TGCGCCAGCAGCCAGCCCGAGAGCACCGGGGAGCTGTTTTTT. Amino acids: CASSQPESTGELFF.

The rearrangement uses TRBV29-1 and TRBJ2-7; TRBD1 agrees at 10 bases. This CDR3 spans 13 amino acids. The J segment lost 5 bases and the V segment lost 5 bases, leaving 6 bases of the junction unmatched. The germline V gene encodes CDR1 SQVTM and CDR2 ANQGSEA. The chain's CDR3 is CSVYRTGGDEQYF. DNA for the CDR3: TGCAGCGTTTATCGGACAGGGGGGGACGAGCAGTACTTC.

The J gene is TRBJ2-1, the V gene TRBV27; possible D gene TRBD2, 5 bases. The CDR3 loop spans 16 amino acids. The V end was cut by 7 bases, the J end by 8 bases, with 24 bases between. Germline V gives CDR1 MNHEY, CDR2 SMNVEV (reference sequence). The CDR3 here is CASTPSSSGNLDEQFF. The DNA for the CDR3 is TGTGCCAGCACCCCCTCGAGCTCCGGGAACTTGGATGAGCAGTTCTTC.

This sequence joins TRBV7-9 and TRBJ2-6, with D tentatively TRBD1 (5 bases). CDR1 and CDR2 from the germline V gene are SEHNR and FQNEAQ (reference sequence). This CDR3 region has 16 residues. V was trimmed by 1 base and J by 3 bases, leaving 10 bases between them. The DNA of the CDR3 is TGTGCCAGCAGCTTAGTTTGGGGCCGTGGGGCCAACGTCCTGACTTTC. It translates to CASSLVWGRGANVLTF.

This chain joins TRBV2 and TRBJ2-3; 7 nucleotides align to TRBD2. V dropped 4 bases and J dropped 6; count of bases not matched to a gene: 13. The CDR3 consists of 16 residues. Germline CDR1 is SNHLY and CDR2 is FYNNEI. The CDR3 protein is CASSGGTTYGRDTQYF. The CDR3, as DNA: TGTGCCAGCAGTGGCGGGACTACCTATGGTCGGGATACGCAGTATTTT.

This sequence joins TRBV6-1 and TRBJ2-7; unclear D gene. CDR1 and CDR2 from the germline V gene are MNHNS and SASEGT. The length of the CDR3 is 15 residues. The V gene lost 1 base and the J gene lost 7 bases, with 17 bases spanning the gap. The CDR3 loop is CASSEGGWRPMEQYF. CDR3 nucleotides: TGTGCCAGCAGTGAAGGTGGTTGGCGGCCGATGGAGCAGTACTTC.

The chain has TRBV18 and TRBJ2-1; 12 bases match TRBD2. The CDR3 spans 17 residues. Germline V CDR1 and CDR2: KGHSH, LQKENI. V was pared by 3 bases and J by 5 bases, with 8 bases of the junction left unmatched. CDR3 sequence: CASSPQTSGGRDNEQFF. The CDR3 DNA follows: TGTGCCAGCTCACCGCAGACTAGCGGGGGAAGGGACAATGAGCAGTTCTTC. Variable domain in full (rest from reference TRBV18 and TRBJ2-1): NAGVMQNPRHLVRRRGQEARLRCSPMKGHSHVYWYRQLPEEGLKFMVYLQKENIIDESGMPKERFSAEFPKEGPSILRIQQVVRGDSAAYFCASSPQTSGGRDNEQFFGPGTRLTVL.

A single count supports this clone. The V and J genes are TRBV4-2 and TRBJ1-3; a weak D match, TRBD1 (5 bases). The CDR3 covers 17 residues. CDR1 is LGHNA and CDR2 is YNFKEQ in the germline V gene. Trimming pared 7 bases from V and 3 bases from J, leaving 22 bases between. CDR3 nucleotides: TGTGCCAGCAAGGGCAGGGAGGTATCGTTGGGTGGAAACACCATATATTTT. As protein: CASKGREVSLGGNTIYF.

This chain connects TRBV6-6 to TRBJ2-7; 9 bases fit TRBD1. The J segment lost 3 bases and the V segment lost 6 bases, leaving 9 bases of the junction unmatched. The CDR3 spans 15 residues. Germline CDR1 reads MNHNY; CDR2 reads SVGAGI (reference sequence). The CDR3 coding sequence is TGTGCCAGCAGGCCACCGGGACAGGGCCACTACGAGCAGTACTTC. Translated: CASRPPGQGHYEQYF.

The chain combines TRBV11-2 with TRBJ2-1; tentative D call: TRBD2 (7 bases). Germline V gene lookup returns CDR1 SGHAT and CDR2 FQNNGV. The ends were cut back, 2 bases at V and 0 bases at J, with 20 bases in the middle. The CDR3 is 19 amino acids. The CDR3 reads CASSLYAAGASPSYNEQFF. In DNA form, the CDR3 reads TGTGCCAGCAGCTTATATGCGGCGGGGGCAAGCCCCTCCTACAATGAGCAGTTCTTC.

V is TRBV7-9 and J is TRBJ2-2; D might be TRBD1 (5 bases). V was shortened by 4 bases and J by 3 bases, with 12 bases between the two germline ends. CDR1 and CDR2 (germline): SEHNR, FQNEAQ (reference sequence). This CDR3 region has 15 residues. The CDR3 DNA reads as TGTGCCAGCAGCTCACTCAGGGTAGACACCGGGGAGCTGTTTTTT. Translated, it gives CASSSLRVDTGELFF.

The chain joins TRBV27 to TRBJ2-7; 10 nucleotides agree with TRBD1. The V gene end was trimmed by 4 bases and the J gene end by 2 bases; junction bases not matched to a gene: 2. Germline assignment: CDR1 MNHEY and CDR2 SMNVEV (reference sequence). The CDR3 has 14 residues. The CDR3 loop is CASSWTGGPYEQYF. In DNA, the CDR3 is TGTGCCAGCAGTTGGACAGGGGGTCCCTACGAGCAGTACTTC.

The V and J genes are TRBV7-2 and TRBJ1-1, with D perhaps TRBD1 (5 bases). From germline, CDR1 is SGHTA and CDR2 FQGNSA. V was pared by 7 bases and J by 7 bases, with 19 bases between. The CDR3 is 14 amino acids. The CDR3 coding sequence is TGTGCCAGCAAGAGGACATTGGAAGTCGGTGAAGCTTTCTTT. Protein product: CASKRTLEVGEAFF.

V is TRBV11-2 and J is TRBJ2-1; D remains ambiguous. V was trimmed by 1 base and J by 7 bases, leaving 5 bases between them. CDR1 and CDR2 from the germline V gene are SGHAT and FQNNGV. CDR3 size: 12 residues. The CDR3 coding sequence is TGTGCCAGCAGCTTAGTCCCTAATGAGCAGTTCTTC. It codes for CASSLVPNEQFF.